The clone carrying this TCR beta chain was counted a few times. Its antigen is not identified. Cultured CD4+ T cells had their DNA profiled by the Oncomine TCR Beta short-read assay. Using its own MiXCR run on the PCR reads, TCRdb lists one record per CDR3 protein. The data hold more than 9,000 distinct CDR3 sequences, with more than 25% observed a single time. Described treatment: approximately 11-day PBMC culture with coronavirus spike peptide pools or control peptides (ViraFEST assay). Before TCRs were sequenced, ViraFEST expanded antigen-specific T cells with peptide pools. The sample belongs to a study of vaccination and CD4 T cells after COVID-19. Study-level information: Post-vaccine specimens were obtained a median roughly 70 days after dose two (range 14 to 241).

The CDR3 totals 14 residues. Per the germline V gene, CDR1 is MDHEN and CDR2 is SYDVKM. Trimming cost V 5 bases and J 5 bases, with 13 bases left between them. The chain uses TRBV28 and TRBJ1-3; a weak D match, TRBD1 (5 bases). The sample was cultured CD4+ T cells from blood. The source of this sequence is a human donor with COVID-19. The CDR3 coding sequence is TGTGCCAGCAGTGCCCAGGGAGCTCGAAACACCATATATTTT. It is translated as CASSAQGARNTIYF. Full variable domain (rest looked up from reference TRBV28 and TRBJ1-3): DVKVTQSSRYLVKRTGEKVFLECVQDMDHENMFWYRQDPGLGLRLIYFSYDVKMKEKGDIPEGYSVSREKKERFSLILESASTNQTSMYLCASSAQGARNTIYFGEGSWLTVV.